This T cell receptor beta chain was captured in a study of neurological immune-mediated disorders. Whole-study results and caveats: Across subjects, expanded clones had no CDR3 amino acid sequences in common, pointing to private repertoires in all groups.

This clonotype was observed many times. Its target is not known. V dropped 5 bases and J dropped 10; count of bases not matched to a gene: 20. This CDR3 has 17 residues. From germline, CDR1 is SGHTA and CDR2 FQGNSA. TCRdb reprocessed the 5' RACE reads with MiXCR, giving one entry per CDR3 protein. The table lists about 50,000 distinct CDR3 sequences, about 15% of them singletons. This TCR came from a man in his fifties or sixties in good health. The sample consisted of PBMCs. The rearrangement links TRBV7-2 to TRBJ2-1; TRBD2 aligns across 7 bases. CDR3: CASSPPGGRAWGGEQFF. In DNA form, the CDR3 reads TGTGCCAGCAGCCCCCCTGGCGGGCGGGCCTGGGGGGGGGAGCAGTTCTTC. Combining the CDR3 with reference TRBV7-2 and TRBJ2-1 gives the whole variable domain GAGVSQSPSNKVTEKGKDVELRCDPISGHTALYWYRQSLGQGLEFLIYFQGNSAPDKSGLPSDRFSAERTGGSVSTLTIQRTQQEDSAVYLCASSPPGGRAWGGEQFFGPGTRLTVL.